The 31 T cell receptor beta chains below were found in one sample sequenced in a study of Ad26.COV2.S vaccination and SARS-CoV-2 variants. Here immunoSEQ multiplex PCR was the method, and the copy in TCRdb shows in-frame clones only, minus some. The table lists 150,000 to 200,000 clones, roughly 89% of them singletons, with about 5.9% in the top ten. The sequencing used peripheral blood, collected after recovery from COVID-19. The receptors here all came from a human donor who had recovered from COVID-19.

The chain links TRBV5-6 to TRBJ2-7, with D hard to call. CDR1 SGHDT and CDR2 YYEEEE come from the germline V gene. Trimming shortened V by 4 bases and J by 0 bases, and 8 bases separated the two germline ends. The CDR3 has 13 amino acids. The CDR3 nucleotides read TGTGCCAGCAGCCGTCAGCCCTCCTACGAGCAGTACTTC. Translating it yields CASSRQPSYEQYF. The variable domain in full, completed from reference TRBV5-6 and TRBJ2-7, reads DAGVTQSPTHLIKTRGQQVTLRCSPKSGHDTVSWYQQALGQGPQFIFQYYEEEERQRGNFPDRFSGHQFPNYSSELNVNALLLGDSALYLCASSRQPSYEQYFGPGTRLTVT.

This clone was observed a handful of times. This rearrangement joins TRBV6-2 or TRBV6-3 to TRBJ1-5; D gene ambiguous. The ends were cut back, 6 bases at V and 0 bases at J, with 18 bases in the middle. CDR3 length: 17 amino acids. CDR1 is MNHEY and CDR2 is SVGEGT in the germline V gene. The CDR3 sequence: CASSPASGWNSNQPQHF. The CDR3 nucleotides are TGTGCCAGCAGCCCTGCGTCGGGGTGGAATAGCAATCAGCCCCAGCATTTT.

This clone has just one count. The chain combines TRBV19 with TRBJ2-3, with a possible D match to TRBD2 (6 bases). Trimming took 5 bases from V and 0 from J, leaving 12 bases between them. This CDR3 spans 15 amino acids. CDR1 LNHDA and CDR2 SQIVND come from the germline V gene (reference sequence). The CDR3 bases are TGTGCCAGTAGTCCCTCCGGGACTAGCACAGATACGCAGTATTTT. This gives the protein CASSPSGTSTDTQYF.

This chain joins TRBV6-5 and TRBJ2-7; the D gene is possibly TRBD2 (6 bases). V dropped 7 bases and J dropped 3 bases, with 13 bases sitting between them. Germline V gene sequence: CDR1 MNHEY, CDR2 SVGAGI. The CDR3 is 13 amino acids. CDR3 amino acids: CASKAGGYYEQYF. CDR3 DNA: TGTGCCAGCAAGGCCGGGGGATACTACGAGCAGTACTTC.

The V gene is TRBV5-4, the J gene TRBJ1-6, with unresolved D. From germline, CDR1 is SGHNT and CDR2 YYREEE (reference sequence). V shed 2 bases and J shed 0 bases, with 6 bases lying between them. The CDR3 length is 15 residues. CDR3 sequence: CASSFGNSYNSPLHF. DNA for the CDR3: TGTGCCAGCAGCTTTGGGAACTCCTATAATTCACCCCTCCACTTT.

The V gene is TRBV5-5, the J gene TRBJ1-2; 7 bases agree with TRBD1. The germline CDR1 and CDR2 sequences are SGHKS and YYEKEE (reference sequence). This CDR3 has 14 residues. The trim removed 4 bases at V and 6 bases at J, leaving 9 bases unmatched. The CDR3 coding sequence is TGTGCCAGCAGCAGACAGGGAAATATGAATGGCTACACCTTC. It is translated as CASSRQGNMNGYTF. Drawing the rest from reference TRBV5-5 and TRBJ1-2, the complete variable domain is DAGVTQSPTHLIKTRGQQVTLRCSPISGHKSVSWYQQVLGQGPQFIFQYYEKEERGRGNFPDRFSARQFPNYSSELNVNALLLGDSALYLCASSRQGNMNGYTFGSGTRLTVV.

This clone was recorded a few times. V is TRBV2 and J is TRBJ1-5; no clear D. Deletions cut 2 bases from V and 4 bases from J, with 12 bases between. This CDR3 spans 15 amino acids. Germline loops: CDR1 SNHLY, CDR2 FYNNEI. The CDR3 nucleotides read TGTGCCAGCAGTGAAAGGGCGAGGCATAATCAGCCCCAGCATTTT. Residues: CASSERARHNQPQHF.

This clone was recorded a few times. The chain combines TRBV27 with TRBJ1-6; no clear D gene. The germline gives CDR1 MNHEY, CDR2 SMNVEV (reference sequence). The CDR3 covers 14 residues. V lost 2 bases and J lost 4, with 6 bases in between. The CDR3 sequence: CASSLRRYNSPLHF. The CDR3 coding sequence is TGTGCCAGCAGTTTAAGACGGTATAATTCACCCCTCCACTTT.

This sequence joins TRBV5-6 and TRBJ1-4; D gene ambiguous. CDR1 and CDR2 (germline): SGHDT, YYEEEE. The V gene lost 4 bases and the J gene lost 6 bases, with 7 bases spanning the gap. The CDR3 totals 12 residues. The CDR3 sequence: CASSGLYEKLFF. As DNA, the CDR3 is TGTGCCAGCAGCGGACTGTATGAAAAACTGTTTTTT.

This clone was found a few times. The chain links TRBV6-5 to TRBJ1-1, with D unresolved. Germline loops: CDR1 MNHEY, CDR2 SVGAGI. The CDR3 consists of 13 residues. Trimming stripped 5 bases from V and 1 base from J, with 8 bases between. The CDR3 DNA reads as TGTGCCAGCAGTACCCGACAGAACACTGAAGCTTTCTTT. This encodes CASSTRQNTEAFF.

The chain combines TRBV28 with TRBJ1-2; maybe TRBD1 (6 bases). The CDR3 has 15 residues. Per germline, CDR1 MDHEN and CDR2 SYDVKM. V was trimmed by 1 base and J by 1 base, leaving 10 bases between them. This CDR3 reads CASSLLAGVNYGYTF. The CDR3 bases are TGTGCCAGCAGTTTATTGGCAGGGGTTAACTATGGCTACACCTTC.

This chain connects TRBV5-1 to TRBJ2-1, with D possibly TRBD2 on 5 matching bases. This CDR3 comprises 14 residues. The germline V and J ends were trimmed by 5 bases and 9 bases, with 18 bases remaining between them. Germline V gene sequence: CDR1 SGHRS, CDR2 YFSETQ. The CDR3 DNA is TGCGCCAGCAGTTCCGTCGACTACTTTGGTGAGCAGTTCTTC. Translation: CASSSVDYFGEQFF.

The V and J genes are TRBV2 and TRBJ2-2, with D possibly TRBD1 on 5 matching bases. Trimming left V 9 bases short and J 1 base short, with 12 bases between. CDR1 and CDR2 from the germline V gene are SNHLY and FYNNEI. CDR3 length equals 14 residues. The CDR3 protein is CASNPQGNTGELFF. CDR3 DNA: TGTGCCAGTAACCCTCAGGGGAACACCGGGGAGCTGTTTTTT.

The chain employs TRBV30 and TRBJ2-7, with a weak D call TRBD1 (5 bases). V shed 0 bases and J shed 2 bases, with 14 bases lying between them. CDR3 size: 15 residues. CDR1 and CDR2 from the germline V gene are GTSNPN and SVGIG (reference sequence). CDR3 sequence (DNA): TGTGCCTGGAGTGTAGGGGCGGCCCTAACCTACGAGCAGTACTTC. It is translated as CAWSVGAALTYEQYF. The variable domain in full, with the rest retrieved from reference TRBV30 and TRBJ2-7, is SQTIHQWPATLVQPVGSPLSLECTVEGTSNPNLYWYRQAAGRGLQLLFYSVGIGQISSEVPQNLSASRPQDRQFILSSKKLLLSDSGFYLCAWSVGAALTYEQYFGPGTRLTVT.

The V gene is TRBV5-1, the J gene TRBJ1-3; TRBD1 aligns across 8 bases. V trimming: 4 bases; J trimming: 1 base; junction bases outside the gene matches: 10. This CDR3 spans 17 amino acids. Germline CDR1 SGHRS, CDR2 YFSETQ. CDR3 DNA: TGCGCCAGCAGCCTCGCAGGGGGCGCTTGGTCTGGAAACACCATATATTTT. The encoded protein is CASSLAGGAWSGNTIYF.

The chain couples TRBV10-2 to TRBJ2-7; perhaps TRBD1 as D (6 bases). V gave up 0 bases and J gave up 2 bases, with 14 bases separating them. This CDR3 spans 16 amino acids. Per germline, CDR1 WSHSY and CDR2 SAAADI. The CDR3 is CASSESYRQVPYEQYF. DNA of the CDR3: TGCGCCAGCAGTGAGTCGTATCGACAGGTCCCCTACGAGCAGTACTTC.

This clone was detected only once. The chain recombines TRBV27 with TRBJ2-1, with 10 bases lining up with TRBD2. Germline V CDR1 and CDR2: MNHEY, SMNVEV (reference sequence). The CDR3 runs to 22 residues. With V trimmed by 1 base and J by 0 bases, 18 bases remained unmatched. The CDR3 is CASSLCERGGLTSLTSYNEQFF. The CDR3 coding sequence is TGTGCCAGCAGTTTATGCGAGCGGGGGGGCCTTACGTCACTAACCTCCTACAATGAGCAGTTCTTC.

The chain combines TRBV18 with TRBJ1-1, with 10 bases identical to TRBD1. The CDR3 runs to 16 residues. V lost 5 bases, J lost 5 bases, and 11 bases stayed unmatched. In germline, CDR1 is KGHSH, CDR2 LQKENI. DNA for the CDR3: TGTGCCAGCTCAGCGGGACAGGGGAGGTCGGGAACTGAAGCTTTCTTT. This sequence encodes CASSAGQGRSGTEAFF.

The V gene is TRBV12-3 or TRBV12-4, the J gene TRBJ1-2; D is ambiguous. The CDR3 spans 13 residues. Trimming stripped 6 bases from V and 8 bases from J, with 16 bases between. The CDR3 loop reads CASRPRPDGGYTF. The CDR3 region has the DNA TGTGCCAGCAGGCCCCGCCCGGACGGGGGCTACACCTTC.

This rearrangement joins TRBV4-1 to TRBJ1-4; TRBD1 aligns across 7 bases. The CDR3 is 18 residues long. With 4 bases clipped from V and 4 bases from J, the junction kept 15 bases outside the gene matches. Germline V gene sequence: CDR1 MGHRA, CDR2 YSYEKL. CDR3 loop: CASSRGLQGDPFNEKLFF. CDR3 coding DNA: TGCGCCAGCAGCCGGGGGCTTCAGGGGGACCCTTTTAATGAAAAACTGTTTTTT.

The chain combines TRBV29-1 with TRBJ2-1, with 7 bases matching TRBD2. The CDR3 runs 15 residues. Trimming cost V 4 bases and J 0 bases; bases outside gene matches: 6. Germline V gene data show CDR1 as SQVTM and CDR2 as ANQGSEA. CDR3 coding DNA: TGCAGCGTTGGGGGGAGGGGAAACTCCTACAATGAGCAGTTCTTC. It specifies CSVGGRGNSYNEQFF.

In this sample, this clone turned up a few times. The chain employs TRBV19 and TRBJ2-7; D is unclear. Looked up from germline, CDR1 is LNHDA and CDR2 is SQIVND (reference sequence). This CDR3 has 15 residues. V shed 3 bases and J shed 0 bases, with 12 bases lying between them. CDR3 residues: CASSISPQSSYEQYF. As DNA, the CDR3 is TGTGCCAGTAGTATCTCCCCGCAGAGCTCCTACGAGCAGTACTTC.

The J gene is TRBJ2-3, the V gene TRBV28; D not resolved. Germline assignment: CDR1 MDHEN and CDR2 SYDVKM. The CDR3 length is 13 residues. Trimming removed 5 bases at V and 5 bases at J, with 11 bases between. The CDR3 loop reads CASSPQVRDTQYF. CDR3 nucleotide sequence: TGTGCCAGCAGTCCCCAGGTACGAGATACGCAGTATTTT.

The chain combines TRBV3-1 (or the pseudogene TRBV3-2) with TRBJ2-2; 8 nucleotides agree with TRBD2. With 4 bases clipped from V and 0 bases from J, the junction kept 4 bases outside the gene matches. CDR1 LGHDT and CDR2 YNNKEL come from the germline V gene (reference sequence). The CDR3 extends over 16 amino acids. This CDR3 is CASSLGGGSNTGELFF. In DNA, the CDR3 is TGTGCCAGCAGCCTCGGCGGGGGGTCGAACACCGGGGAGCTGTTTTTT.

The chain recombines TRBV5-1 with TRBJ2-3; 12 nucleotides match TRBD2. The CDR3 contains 18 residues. Germline-derived CDR1 and CDR2 are SGHRS and YFSETQ. V was pared by 0 bases and J by 4 bases, with 9 bases of the junction left unmatched. The CDR3 DNA reads as TGCGCCAGCAGCTTGGGATCTAGCGGGAGGGCTTTTGCAGATACGCAGTATTTT. Translated: CASSLGSSGRAFADTQYF.

The J gene is TRBJ1-5, the V gene TRBV7-3; 8 bases align to TRBD1. Germline CDR1 and CDR2: SGHTA and FQGTGA. The V gene end was trimmed by 2 bases and the J gene end by 7 bases; junction bases not matched to a gene: 10. The CDR3 is made up of 16 amino acids. CDR3 residues: CASSLEVTGARQPQHF. The CDR3 DNA sequence: TGTGCCAGCAGCTTAGAAGTGACAGGGGCTAGGCAGCCCCAGCATTTT.

In this sample, this clone turned up a few times. The V gene is TRBV3-1 (or the pseudogene TRBV3-2), the J gene TRBJ1-2; the D is unclear. This CDR3 comprises 12 residues. The V end was cut by 3 bases, the J end by 8 bases, with 10 bases between. In germline, CDR1 is LGHDT, CDR2 YNNKEL (reference sequence). For the CDR3, the DNA is TGTGCCAGCAGCCATTCGAGCGGCGGCTACACCTTC. Translated, it gives CASSHSSGGYTF.

The V gene is TRBV6-5, the J gene TRBJ2-7, with D tentatively TRBD1 (5 bases). The CDR3 contains 12 residues. The V and J ends lost 5 bases and 3 bases respectively, with 8 bases between them. The V gene's germline CDR1 is MNHEY and CDR2 SVGAGI. The CDR3 loop is CASSPQGYEQYF. CDR3 sequence (DNA): TGTGCCAGCAGTCCCCAGGGCTACGAGCAGTACTTC.

V is TRBV5-1 and J is TRBJ2-7; either TRBD1 or TRBD2 may fit D (6 bases each). Germline V gene lookup returns CDR1 SGHRS and CDR2 YFSETQ. With 4 bases removed from V and 2 bases from J, the gap between germline ends came to 16 bases. CDR3 size: 15 residues. Here the CDR3 DNA reads TGCGCCAGCAGCGCGGGACACCTTATGCCCTACGAGCAGTACTTC. Protein: CASSAGHLMPYEQYF.

V gene TRBV9 combines with J gene TRBJ1-1; the match to TRBD1 covers 7 bases. The germline V gene encodes CDR1 SGDLS and CDR2 YYNGEE. There are 15 residues in the CDR3. With 4 bases clipped from V and 6 bases from J, the junction kept 12 bases outside the gene matches. The CDR3 reads CASSPLGQTNSEAFF. CDR3 DNA: TGTGCCAGCAGCCCTCTGGGACAGACCAATTCTGAAGCTTTCTTT.

The gene calls are TRBV29-1 and TRBJ2-1; D is unresolved. With 2 bases removed from V and 7 bases from J, the gap between germline ends came to 15 bases. This CDR3 has 14 residues. Germline assignment: CDR1 SQVTM and CDR2 ANQGSEA. The CDR3 here is CSVERPNLGNEQFF. The DNA of the CDR3 is TGCAGCGTTGAAAGACCAAACCTAGGGAATGAGCAGTTCTTC.